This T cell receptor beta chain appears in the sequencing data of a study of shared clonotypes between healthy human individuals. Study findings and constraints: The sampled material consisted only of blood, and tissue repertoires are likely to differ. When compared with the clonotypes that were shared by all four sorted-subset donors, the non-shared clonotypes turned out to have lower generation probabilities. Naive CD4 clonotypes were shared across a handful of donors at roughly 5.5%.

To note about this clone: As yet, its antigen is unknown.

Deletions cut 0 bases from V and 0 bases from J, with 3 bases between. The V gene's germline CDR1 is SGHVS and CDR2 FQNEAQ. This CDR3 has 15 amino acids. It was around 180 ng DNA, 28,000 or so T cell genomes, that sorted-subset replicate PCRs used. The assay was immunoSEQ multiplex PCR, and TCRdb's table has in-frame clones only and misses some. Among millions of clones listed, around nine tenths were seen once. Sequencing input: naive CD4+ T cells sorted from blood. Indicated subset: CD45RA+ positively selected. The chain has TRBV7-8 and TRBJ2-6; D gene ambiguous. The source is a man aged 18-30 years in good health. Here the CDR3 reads CASSLAPSGANVLTF. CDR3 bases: TGTGCCAGCAGCTTAGCCCCCTCTGGGGCCAACGTCCTGACTTTC.